These T cell receptor beta chains were read from a single sample in a study of CD8 T cells in Susac syndrome. TCRdb analysed the immunoSEQ multiplex PCR reads with MiXCR anew, one entry per CDR3 protein. This sample carries 75,000 to 100,000 distinct CDR3 sequences, around 94% of them seen once, and the ten largest clones take around 0.25%. The sample was CD8+ T cells from PBMCs. The source of these receptors is a human donor in good health. CDR3s include the opening cysteine and the closing phenylalanine or tryptophan. D genes are given only for firm matches. Not all rows give a size; the values are once, few, many and, for expanded clones, a class.

>TRBJ2-1|TRBV12-3/TRBV12-4|NA|NA
CASSGYEQFF
TGTGCCAGCTCGGGCTATGAGCAGTTCTTC
>TRBJ1-6|TRBV11-2|NA|TRBD1
CASIFNTGTADYNSPLHF
TGTGCCAGCATATTCAACACCGGGACAGCTGACTATAATTCACCCCTCCACTTT
>TRBJ2-1|TRBV28|NA|NA
CASSEEGAEQFF
TGTGCCAGCAGTGAAGAGGGCGCTGAGCAGTTCTTC
>TRBJ2-1|TRBV9|NA|TRBD2
CASSLGLAGTYNEQFF
TGTGCCAGCAGCTTGGGACTAGCGGGGACCTACAATGAGCAGTTCTTC
>TRBJ2-1|TRBV27|NA|TRBD1
CASSSDRAYNEQFF
TGTGCCAGCAGTTCAGACAGGGCCTACAATGAGCAGTTCTTC
>TRBJ1-2|TRBV30|NA|TRBD1
CAWSVRWGQGVSANYGYTF
TGTGCCTGGAGTGTACGTTGGGGACAGGGGGTATCGGCTAACTATGGCTACACCTTC
>TRBJ2-3|TRBV4-1|NA|TRBD2
CASSQPSGRTSTDTQYF
TGCGCCAGCAGCCAACCCAGCGGGAGAACAAGCACAGATACGCAGTATTTT
>TRBJ2-7|TRBV9|NA|NA
CASSRGPREQYF
TGTGCCAGCTCGCGGGGGCCCCGGGAGCAGTACTTC
>TRBJ1-1|TRBV9|NA|NA
CASSNNAEAFF
TGTGCCAGCAGTAACAACGCTGAAGCTTTCTTT
>TRBJ2-7|TRBV5-1|NA|NA
CASSLAGLTYEQYF
TGCGCCAGCAGCTTGGCGGGACTGACCTACGAGCAGTACTTC
>TRBJ1-2|TRBV24-1|NA|NA
CATSDLYREDGYTF
TGTGCCACCAGTGATTTGTACAGGGAAGACGGCTACACCTTC
>TRBJ1-5|TRBV12-3/TRBV12-4|NA|NA
CASSSGSGSNQPQHF
TGTGCCAGCAGTTCAGGGAGCGGGAGCAATCAGCCCCAGCATTTT
>TRBJ2-5|TRBV24-1|NA|TRBD2
CATSPGEGMTQYF
TGTGCCACCAGTCCTGGGGAGGGGATGACCCAGTACTTC
>TRBJ1-2|TRBV5-1|NA|NA
CASSLAGAQPWGYTF
TGCGCCAGCAGCTTGGCTGGCGCTCAACCGTGGGGCTACACCTTC
>TRBJ2-1|TRBV7-9|once|TRBD2
CASTPGGGNEQFF
TGTGCCAGCACCCCGGGGGGGGGTAATGAGCAGTTCTTC
>TRBJ2-2|TRBV2|NA|NA
CASSESVWGELFF
TGTGCCAGCAGTGAATCTGTTTGGGGGGAGCTGTTTTTT
>TRBJ1-5|TRBV7-9|few|NA
CASSLGGYNQPQHF
TGTGCCAGCAGCTTAGGGGGTTACAATCAGCCCCAGCATTTT
>TRBJ1-5|TRBV15|NA|NA
CATSSDPVLEIGSNQPQHF
TGTGCCACCAGCTCAGATCCCGTGCTAGAGATCGGAAGCAATCAGCCCCAGCATTTT
>TRBJ1-1|TRBV6-2/TRBV6-3|NA|NA
CASSYSVGVSTEAFF
TGTGCCAGCAGTTACTCGGTCGGGGTGAGCACTGAAGCTTTCTTT
>TRBJ1-2|TRBV9|NA|NA
CASSVDGDGYTF
TGTGCCAGCAGCGTAGACGGGGATGGCTACACCTTC
>TRBJ2-5|TRBV14|NA|NA
CASSQDGAIQETQYF
TGTGCCAGCAGCCAGGACGGTGCGATCCAAGAGACCCAGTACTTC
>TRBJ2-7|TRBV5-1|NA|NA
CASSSAGTYEQYF
TGCGCCAGCTCATCTGCCGGGACCTACGAGCAGTACTTC
>TRBJ2-4|TRBV7-9|NA|NA
CASSSPLWTTQYF
TGTGCCAGCAGCTCCCCTCTGTGGACTACTCAGTACTTC
>TRBJ1-1|TRBV20-1|NA|NA
CSARDYMNTEAFF
TGCAGTGCTAGAGACTATATGAACACTGAAGCTTTCTTT